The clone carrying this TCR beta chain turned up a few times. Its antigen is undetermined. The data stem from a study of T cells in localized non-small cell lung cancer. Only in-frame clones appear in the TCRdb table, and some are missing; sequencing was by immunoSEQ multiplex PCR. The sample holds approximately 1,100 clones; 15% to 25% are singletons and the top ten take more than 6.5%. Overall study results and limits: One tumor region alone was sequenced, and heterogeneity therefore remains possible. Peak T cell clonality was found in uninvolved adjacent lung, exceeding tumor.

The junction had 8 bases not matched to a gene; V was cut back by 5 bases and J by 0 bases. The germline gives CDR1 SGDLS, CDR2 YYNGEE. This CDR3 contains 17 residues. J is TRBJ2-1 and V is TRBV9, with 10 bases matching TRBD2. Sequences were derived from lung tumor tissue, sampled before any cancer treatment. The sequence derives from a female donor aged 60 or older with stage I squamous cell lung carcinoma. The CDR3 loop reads CASSEPLAGDSYNEQFF. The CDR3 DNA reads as TGTGCCAGCAGTGAACCCCTAGCGGGGGACTCCTACAATGAGCAGTTCTTC.